A selection of T cell receptor beta chains follows, all from one sample in a study of Tregs in tolerant kidney transplant recipients. Sequencing used immunoSEQ multiplex PCR; TCRdb keeps in-frame clones, though not all of them. This table holds 60,000 to 70,000 clones, just under 95% found once. Here the sequenced sample was CD8+ T cells from blood, taken before the transplant. The receptors here all came from a human donor who received a combined kidney and bone marrow transplant. The CDR3 runs from the conserved cysteine through the conserved F or W. D genes are given only for firm matches. The size of a clone is reported for some rows only, either as once, few or many, or as a class for expanded clones.

cdr3_nt cdr3_aa d_call v_call clone_size j_call
TGTGCCACCGGACAGGGGGGAAACACCATATATTTT CATGQGGNTIYF TRBD1 TRBV15 . TRBJ1-3
TGTGCCAGCAGCTTAAGCCGAGACAATGAGCAGTTCTTC CASSLSRDNEQFF . TRBV7-7 . TRBJ2-1
TGTGCCAGCAGCTTAGATCTGGCGGTAACCTACGAGCAGTACTTC CASSLDLAVTYEQYF . TRBV11-2 . TRBJ2-7
TGTGCCAGCAGCTCCCCGGACAGGGTTCCCTACAATGAGCAGTTCTTC CASSSPDRVPYNEQFF TRBD1 TRBV7-9 . TRBJ2-1
TGTGCCAGCAGTGAAGGGGGTACGTACGAGCAGTACTTC CASSEGGTYEQYF . TRBV6-5 . TRBJ2-7
TGTGCCAGCAGTTCCGGGACTAGCGGGAGGACAGATACGCAGTATTTT CASSSGTSGRTDTQYF TRBD2 TRBV27 . TRBJ2-3
TGTGCCAGCAGTTATTATCGTAGGAACACTGAAGCTTTCTTT CASSYYRRNTEAFF . TRBV6-6 . TRBJ1-1
TGCGCCAGCAGCCAAGACGGGTCGGAAGCTTTCTTT CASSQDGSEAFF . TRBV4-3 . TRBJ1-1
TGTGCCAGTTTCCCAGGTAGGGGCAACACTGAAGCTTTCTTT CASFPGRGNTEAFF . TRBV19 . TRBJ1-1
TGTGCCATCAGTGAGTCCAGGTTCAGCTCTGGAAACACCATATATTTT CAISESRFSSGNTIYF . TRBV10-3 . TRBJ1-3
TGCGCCAGCAGCCACGTAGCGGGAGCGGCAACGTACGAGCAGTACTTC CASSHVAGAATYEQYF TRBD2 TRBV4-1 . TRBJ2-7
TGTGCCAGCAGCTCCCCCGGGGACAGGTCCGTCTACTACTATGGCTACACCTTC CASSSPGDRSVYYYGYTF TRBD1 TRBV7-9 once TRBJ1-2
TGTGCCAGCAGCCCGCAAGGGCGACAGAGCACTGAAGCTTTCTTT CASSPQGRQSTEAFF . TRBV7-9 . TRBJ1-1
TGTGCCAGCAGTTACGGGGGGGGTGAAAAACTGTTTTTT CASSYGGGEKLFF . TRBV6-6 . TRBJ1-4
TGTGCCAGTAGTCCCGGGACAGGCGGCTACGAGCAGTACTTC CASSPGTGGYEQYF TRBD1 TRBV19 . TRBJ2-7
TGCGCCAGCAGCCCATCCGGGACAGGGGGATACGAGCAGTACTTC CASSPSGTGGYEQYF TRBD1 TRBV5-1 . TRBJ2-7
TGTGCCAGTAGATCTCAGGGGGTTTCACCCCTCCACTTT CASRSQGVSPLHF TRBD1 TRBV19 . TRBJ1-6
TGTGCCAGCAGCCCCCTCCTAGCGGGATACAATGAGCAGTTCTTC CASSPLLAGYNEQFF TRBD2 TRBV9 . TRBJ2-1
TGTGCCAGCAGCAAAGAAGCGGGAGGGCGCATCGAGCAGTACTTC CASSKEAGGRIEQYF TRBD2 TRBV9 . TRBJ2-7
TGTGCCACCAGCAGAGGTCCGAGCGGGAGGGCCACCGGGGAGCTGTTTTTT CATSRGPSGRATGELFF TRBD2 TRBV15 once TRBJ2-2
TGTGCCAGCAGCCTCCGGACAGCTCCGAACACCGGGGAGCTGTTTTTT CASSLRTAPNTGELFF . TRBV13 . TRBJ2-2
TGTGCCACCAGCAGAGACCGGGAGGTTAATGAGCAGTTCTTC CATSRDREVNEQFF TRBD2 TRBV15 . TRBJ2-1
TGTGCCAGCTCACCAATAGCCACTGAAGCTTTCTTT CASSPIATEAFF . TRBV18 . TRBJ1-1
TGTGCCAGCAGTGACCTCCAGGGTCGGGGGGAGACCCAGTACTTC CASSDLQGRGETQYF . TRBV25-1 once TRBJ2-5
TGTGCCAGCAGCGTAGACAGTAACTATGGCTACACCTTC CASSVDSNYGYTF . TRBV9 . TRBJ1-2
TGTGCCAGCAGCTTAGATTTTCCGGGGGAGGCCCTCTACAATGAGCAGTTCTTC CASSLDFPGEALYNEQFF . TRBV7-8 . TRBJ2-1
TGTGCCAGCAGTCTCGGGGGTCGGAACACTGAAGCTTTCTTT CASSLGGRNTEAFF . TRBV6-5 once TRBJ1-1
TGCAGTGCCGTTTTGAACACTGAAGCTTTCTTT CSAVLNTEAFF . TRBV20-1 . TRBJ1-1
TGTGCCAGTAGTATAGGACAACACTACGAGCAGTACTTC CASSIGQHYEQYF . TRBV19 . TRBJ2-7
TGTGCCAGCAGCGGAGGCAGGGGGCGGCAAGAGACCCAGTACTTC CASSGGRGRQETQYF TRBD1 TRBV2 . TRBJ2-5
TGTGCCAGCAGCTCACAGGGGGGTTCGTACACTGAAGCTTTCTTT CASSSQGGSYTEAFF TRBD1 TRBV5-5 . TRBJ1-1
TGCGCCAGCAGCTTTCCGGCACAGAATGAAGCTTTCTTT CASSFPAQNEAFF . TRBV5-1 . TRBJ1-1
TGTGCCACCAGCGAGTCGGGGGGGCTGGATACGCAGTATTTT CATSESGGLDTQYF TRBD2 TRBV15 . TRBJ2-3
TGTGCCAGCAGGAACCCGGGTGGGTTTGAGTTCTTC CASRNPGGFEFF . TRBV6-5 . TRBJ2-1
TGTGCCAGCAGCGTAGTGCGAGGGGAGCTGTTTTTT CASSVVRGELFF . TRBV9 . TRBJ2-2
TGCAGCGTTCCTGGTAGCACTGAAGCTTTCTTT CSVPGSTEAFF . TRBV29-1 once TRBJ1-1
TGTGCCAGCAGGGACAGGGGGGTAGCCAAAAACATTCAGTACTTC CASRDRGVAKNIQYF TRBD1 TRBV2 . TRBJ2-4
TGTGCCAGCAGCTTAGCCGGGACAGATAAATACCAAGAGACCCAGTACTTC CASSLAGTDKYQETQYF TRBD1 TRBV7-8 once TRBJ2-5
TGCGCCAGCAGCCGCTCCGGGACAGCACAAGAGACCCAGTACTTC CASSRSGTAQETQYF TRBD1 TRBV4-3 . TRBJ2-5
TGTGCCAGCAGAACAGACACCGACTACGAGCAGTACTTC CASRTDTDYEQYF . TRBV6-5 once TRBJ2-7
TGTGCCTGGAGTACAGGGGGGGGAATCAATGAGCAGTTCTTC CAWSTGGGINEQFF . TRBV30 . TRBJ2-1
TGTGCCAGCAGTTCTGGATGGGAGGATCAGCCCCAGCATTTT CASSSGWEDQPQHF . TRBV2 few TRBJ1-5
TGTGCCAGCCGGACAGGTAATCAGCCCCAGCATTTT CASRTGNQPQHF TRBD1 TRBV19 . TRBJ1-5
TGTGCCAGCAGCGTTGGGGCCGGGACAGGGGGCTACGAGCAGTACTTC CASSVGAGTGGYEQYF TRBD1 TRBV9 . TRBJ2-7
TGTGCCAGTAGTGCCGGGACAGCCAACACAGATACGCAGTATTTT CASSAGTANTDTQYF TRBD1 TRBV19 . TRBJ2-3
TGTGCCTGGAACTGGGAAGGGGGTCCCTATGGCTACACCTTC CAWNWEGGPYGYTF . TRBV30 . TRBJ1-2
TGCGCCAGCAGGATTAATCCCGGGACTAGCGGATACACCGGGGAGCTGTTTTTT CASRINPGTSGYTGELFF TRBD2 TRBV5-1 . TRBJ2-2
TGTGCCAGCAGCGTAGGAGTCGACTACGAGCAGTACTTC CASSVGVDYEQYF . TRBV9 . TRBJ2-7
TGTGCCAGCAGCTTGGGCTGGCGGCTGGACAGGGTCCGTGAGCAGTTCTTC CASSLGWRLDRVREQFF TRBD1 TRBV5-6 . TRBJ2-1
TGCGCCAGCAGCCAGTTAGCGGGGGCCGTTTACAATGAGCAGTTCTTC CASSQLAGAVYNEQFF TRBD2 TRBV4-3 . TRBJ2-1
TGCGCCAGCAGCCAAGATCGGCTAGTTCCTCGTACCGGGGAGCTGTTTTTT CASSQDRLVPRTGELFF . TRBV4-3 . TRBJ2-2
TGTGCCAGCAGACTTACAGGGCTACTGAACACTGAAGCTTTCTTT CASRLTGLLNTEAFF . TRBV7-9 . TRBJ1-1
TGCAGCGTTGAAGATCTCACTAGCGGGAGGGCTGTAAATGAGCAGTTCTTC CSVEDLTSGRAVNEQFF TRBD2 TRBV29-1 . TRBJ2-1
TGTGCCAGTAGTATTCCAGGGGGCGGCTCCTACAATGAGCAGTTCTTC CASSIPGGGSYNEQFF TRBD1 TRBV19 . TRBJ2-1
TGTGCCAGTAGTAGACCGGGACAGGTGTACACCGGGGAGCTGTTTTTT CASSRPGQVYTGELFF TRBD1 TRBV19 . TRBJ2-2
TGTGCCAGCGCCGACCTCGGGACAGGGGACCAAGAGACCCAGTACTTC CASADLGTGDQETQYF TRBD1 TRBV28 . TRBJ2-5
TGTGCCAGCACCGGGACAGGGCTGAACACCGGGGAGCTGTTTTTT CASTGTGLNTGELFF TRBD1 TRBV6-1 . TRBJ2-2
TGTGCGGGAGGGCCGAGGGAGCAGTACTTC CAGGPREQYF TRBD2 TRBV30 . TRBJ2-7
TGTGCCAGCAGCCGTTCCGGGCTAGCGGGAGGAATTAGGACCGGGGAGCTGTTTTTT CASSRSGLAGGIRTGELFF TRBD2 TRBV7-3 . TRBJ2-2